The sequence of this T cell receptor (beta chain) was determined in a study of T-cell reconstitution after alpha-beta-depleted transplantation in children (dated by TCRdb to about 2016). Looking at the study overall: T-cell immune reconstitution after TCRalphabeta/CD19-depleted allogeneic hematopoietic cell transplantation in children was quantitatively tracked in the study by means of TCR repertoire profiling.

This clonotype has a handful of counts. The antigen it recognizes is unknown. It has no much larger one-base neighbor in the sample; base qualities were not kept. Library preparation was by PCR. Sequenced on an Illumina HiSeq 2500. TCR library preparation used molecular barcoding, with unique molecular identifiers applied to normalize quantification of the TCRbeta repertoire. TCRdb passed the public sequencing reads through fastp at Q25 and MiXCR, retaining productive beta sequences. Duplicate CDR3 protein sequences are folded into a single record with the most common DNA and genes. Recorded for this sample are roughly 610,000 distinct CDR3 sequences; about 11% of them occurred a single time. The ten largest clonotypes hold less than 5% of the sample. The clonotype comes from a human donor who donated a stem cell graft to a child with acute myeloid leukemia. Material: PBMCs from the stem cell graft donor, obtained from the stem cell graft.

DNA sequence: TGCAGTGCTAGAGCACTAGCGGGGAACACCGGGGAGCTGTTTTTT. This gives the protein CSARALAGNTGELFF. The rearranged segments are TRBV20-1 and TRBJ2-2; TRBD2 lines up with 9 middle nucleotides. The CDR3 contains 15 residues, cysteine and phenylalanine counted. Only the CDR3 DNA is retained, 45 bases long and in frame from the first base. Taken from the germline V gene (reference sequence), the CDR1 and CDR2 loops are DFQATT and SNEGSKA. Germline trimming: 1 base from V, 1 base from J; junction bases outside gene matches: 1.